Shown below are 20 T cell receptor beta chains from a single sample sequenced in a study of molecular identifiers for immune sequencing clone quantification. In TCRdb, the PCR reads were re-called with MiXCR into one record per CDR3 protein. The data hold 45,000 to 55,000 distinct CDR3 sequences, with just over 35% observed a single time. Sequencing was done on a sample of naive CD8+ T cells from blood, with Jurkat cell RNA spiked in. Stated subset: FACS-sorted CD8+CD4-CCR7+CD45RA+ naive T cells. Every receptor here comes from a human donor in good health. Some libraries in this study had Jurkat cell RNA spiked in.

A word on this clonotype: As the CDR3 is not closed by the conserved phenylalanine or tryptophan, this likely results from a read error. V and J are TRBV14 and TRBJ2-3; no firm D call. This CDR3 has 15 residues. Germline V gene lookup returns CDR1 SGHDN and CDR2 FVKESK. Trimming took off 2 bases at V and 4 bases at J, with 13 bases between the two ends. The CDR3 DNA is TGTGCCAGCAGCCAATTCTTCACCGATCCAGATACGCAGTATATT. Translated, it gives CASSQFFTDPDTQYI.

CDR3: CASGLMTGDQETQYF. Here the CDR3 DNA reads TGTGCCAGCGGTTTGATGACAGGGGATCAAGAGACCCAGTACTTC. The rearrangement joins TRBV6-5 to TRBJ2-5; 8 positions agree with TRBD1. After removal of 8 bases from V and 2 bases from J, the junction contained 10 bases not matched to a gene. Germline CDR1 and CDR2: MNHEY and SVGAGI. CDR3 length: 15 amino acids.

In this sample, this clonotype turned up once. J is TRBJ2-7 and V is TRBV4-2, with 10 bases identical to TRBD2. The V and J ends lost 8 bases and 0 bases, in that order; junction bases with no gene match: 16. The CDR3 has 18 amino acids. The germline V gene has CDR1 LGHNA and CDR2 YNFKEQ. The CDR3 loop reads CASGKVPGLAPNSYEQYF. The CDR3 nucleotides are TGTGCCAGCGGCAAAGTCCCGGGACTAGCGCCCAACTCCTACGAGCAGTACTTC.

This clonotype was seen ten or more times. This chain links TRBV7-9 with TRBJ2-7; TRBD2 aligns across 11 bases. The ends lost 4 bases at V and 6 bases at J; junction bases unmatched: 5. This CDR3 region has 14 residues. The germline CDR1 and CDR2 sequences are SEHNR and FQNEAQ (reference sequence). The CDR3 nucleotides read TGTGCCAGCAGCTCACTAGCGGGGGAGCGCGAGCAGTACTTC. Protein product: CASSSLAGEREQYF.

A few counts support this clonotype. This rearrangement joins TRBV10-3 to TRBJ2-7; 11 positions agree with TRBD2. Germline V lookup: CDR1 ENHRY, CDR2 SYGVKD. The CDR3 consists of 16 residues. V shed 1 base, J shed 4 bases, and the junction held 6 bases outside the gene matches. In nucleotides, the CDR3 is TGTGCCATCAGTGAGTTGTCGGCTAGCGGGAGGTACGAGCAGTACTTC. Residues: CAISELSASGRYEQYF.

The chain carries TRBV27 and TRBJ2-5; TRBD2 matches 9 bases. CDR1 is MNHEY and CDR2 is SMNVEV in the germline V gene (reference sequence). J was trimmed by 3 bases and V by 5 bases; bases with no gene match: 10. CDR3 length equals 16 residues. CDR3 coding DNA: TGTGCCAGCAGTCCCGCAGCGGGAGGAGGGGAAGAGACCCAGTACTTC. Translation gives CASSPAAGGGEETQYF.

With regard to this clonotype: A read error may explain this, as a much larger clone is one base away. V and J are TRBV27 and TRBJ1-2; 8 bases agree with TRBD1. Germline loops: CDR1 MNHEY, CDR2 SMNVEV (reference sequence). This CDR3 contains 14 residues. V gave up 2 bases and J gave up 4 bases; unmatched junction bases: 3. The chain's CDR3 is CASSLHGQGYGYTF. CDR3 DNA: TGTGCCAGCAGTTTACATGGACAGGGCTATGGCTACACCTTC.

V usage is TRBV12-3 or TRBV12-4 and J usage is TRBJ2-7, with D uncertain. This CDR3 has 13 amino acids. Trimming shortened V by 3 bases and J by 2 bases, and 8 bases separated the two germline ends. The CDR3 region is CASSFGGAYEQYF. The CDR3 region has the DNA TGTGCCAGCAGTTTTGGTGGGGCCTACGAGCAGTACTTC.

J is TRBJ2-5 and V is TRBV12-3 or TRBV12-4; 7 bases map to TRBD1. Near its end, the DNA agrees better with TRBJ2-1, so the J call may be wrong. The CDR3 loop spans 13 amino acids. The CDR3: CASTEQGLETQFF. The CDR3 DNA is TGTGCCAGCACGGAACAGGGGTTAGAGACCCAGTTCTTC.

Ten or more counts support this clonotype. CDR3 residues: CASSLVGLDQPQHF. The CDR3 DNA reads TGTGCCAGCAGCTTAGTGGGCCTCGATCAGCCCCAGCATTTT. The chain links TRBV7-9 to TRBJ1-5; no clear D gene. The V gene's germline CDR1 is SEHNR and CDR2 FQNEAQ (reference sequence). This CDR3 is 14 amino acids long. With 1 base removed from V and 5 bases from J, the gap between germline ends came to 9 bases.

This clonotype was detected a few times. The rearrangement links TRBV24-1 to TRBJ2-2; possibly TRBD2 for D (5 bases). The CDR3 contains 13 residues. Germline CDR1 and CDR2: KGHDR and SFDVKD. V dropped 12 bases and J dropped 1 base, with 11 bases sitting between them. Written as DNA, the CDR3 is TGTGCCCCTCGGACTTTGAACACCGGGGAGCTGTTTTTT. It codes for CAPRTLNTGELFF.

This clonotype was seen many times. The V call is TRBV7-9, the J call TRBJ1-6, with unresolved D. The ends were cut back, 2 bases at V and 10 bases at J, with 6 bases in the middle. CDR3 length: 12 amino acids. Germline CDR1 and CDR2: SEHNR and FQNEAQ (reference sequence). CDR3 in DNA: TGTGCCAGCAGCTTATGGGAATCACCCCTCCACTTT. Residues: CASSLWESPLHF.

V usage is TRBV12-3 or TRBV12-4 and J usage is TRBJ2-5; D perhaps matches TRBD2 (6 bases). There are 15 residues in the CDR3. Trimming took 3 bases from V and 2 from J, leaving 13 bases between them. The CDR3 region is CASSFGGSEQETQYF. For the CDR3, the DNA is TGTGCCAGCAGTTTCGGGGGATCCGAACAAGAGACCCAGTACTTC.

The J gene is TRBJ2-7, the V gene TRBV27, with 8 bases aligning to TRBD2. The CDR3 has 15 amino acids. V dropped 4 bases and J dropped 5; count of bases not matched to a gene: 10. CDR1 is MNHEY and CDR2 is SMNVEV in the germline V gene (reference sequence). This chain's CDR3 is CASSSYSGNLHEQYF. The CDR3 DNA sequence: TGTGCCAGCAGTTCCTATAGCGGGAATCTGCACGAGCAGTACTTC.

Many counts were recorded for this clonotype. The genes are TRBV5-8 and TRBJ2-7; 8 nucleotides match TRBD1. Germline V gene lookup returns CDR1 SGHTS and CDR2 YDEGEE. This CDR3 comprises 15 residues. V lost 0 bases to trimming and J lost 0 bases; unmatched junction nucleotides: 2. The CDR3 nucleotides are TGTGCCAGCAGCTTGGCTGGGACAGGCTCCTACGAGCAGTACTTC. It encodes CASSLAGTGSYEQYF. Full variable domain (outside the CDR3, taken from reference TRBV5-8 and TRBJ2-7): EAGVTQSPTHLIKTRGQQATLRCSPISGHTSVYWYQQALGLGLQFLLWYDEGEERNRGNFPPRFSGRQFPNYSSELNVNALELEDSALYLCASSLAGTGSYEQYFGPGTRLTVT.

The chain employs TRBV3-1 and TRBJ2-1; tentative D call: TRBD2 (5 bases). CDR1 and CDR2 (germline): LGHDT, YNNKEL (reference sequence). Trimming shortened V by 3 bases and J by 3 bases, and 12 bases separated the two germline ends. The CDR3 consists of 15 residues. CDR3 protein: CASSQGGPFYNEQFF. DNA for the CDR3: TGTGCCAGCAGCCAGGGCGGGCCTTTCTACAATGAGCAGTTCTTC.

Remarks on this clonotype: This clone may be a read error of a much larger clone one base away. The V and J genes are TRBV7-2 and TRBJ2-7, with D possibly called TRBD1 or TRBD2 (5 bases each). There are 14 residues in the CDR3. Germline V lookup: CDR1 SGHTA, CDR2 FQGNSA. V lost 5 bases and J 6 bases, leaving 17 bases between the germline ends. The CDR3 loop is CASSASDRGCEQYF. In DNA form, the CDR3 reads TGTGCCAGCAGCGCTTCGGACCGGGGCTGCGAGCAGTACTTC. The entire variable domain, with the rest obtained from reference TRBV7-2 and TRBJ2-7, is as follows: GAGVSQSPSNKVTEKGKDVELRCDPISGHTALYWYRQSLGQGLEFLIYFQGNSAPDKSGLPSDRFSAERTGGSVSTLTIQRTQQEDSAVYLCASSASDRGCEQYFGPGTRLTVT.

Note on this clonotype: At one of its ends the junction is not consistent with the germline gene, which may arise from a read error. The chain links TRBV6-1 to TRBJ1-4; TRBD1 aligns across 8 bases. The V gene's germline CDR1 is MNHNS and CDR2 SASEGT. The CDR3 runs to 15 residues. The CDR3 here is CASSLLGQGHEKLCF. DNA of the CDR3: TGTGCCAGCAGTCTCCTCGGACAGGGACATGAAAAACTGTGTTTT.

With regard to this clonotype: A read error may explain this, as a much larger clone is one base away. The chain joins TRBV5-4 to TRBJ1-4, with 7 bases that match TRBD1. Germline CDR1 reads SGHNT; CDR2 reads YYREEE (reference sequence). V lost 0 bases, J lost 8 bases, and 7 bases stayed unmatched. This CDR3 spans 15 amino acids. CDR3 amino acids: CASSLGPGTEEKLFF. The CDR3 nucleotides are TGTGCCAGCAGCTTGGGTCCAGGGACAGAGGAAAAACTGTTTTTT.

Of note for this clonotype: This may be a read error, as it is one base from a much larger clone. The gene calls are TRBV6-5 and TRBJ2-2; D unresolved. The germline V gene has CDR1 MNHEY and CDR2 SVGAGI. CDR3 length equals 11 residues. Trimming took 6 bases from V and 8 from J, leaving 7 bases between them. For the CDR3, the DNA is TGTGCCAGCAGCTCTAATGGGGAGCTGTTTTTT. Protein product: CASSSNGELFF.